Each of the 22 T cell receptor beta chains below was sequenced from the same sample in a study of blood T cell repertoires in COVID-19. Some clones are missing from TCRdb's copy, which holds only in-frame ones; the method was immunoSEQ multiplex PCR. The profile shows 40,000 to 55,000 clones, about 72% of them singletons. The sample was PBMCs or T cells enriched from blood (not recorded which). The receptors derive from a woman aged 45 to 65 with acute COVID-19.

This rearrangement joins TRBV11-2 to TRBJ1-6; no reliable D call. Germline V gene sequence: CDR1 SGHAT, CDR2 FQNNGV. The CDR3 runs to 15 residues. The V and J ends lost 3 bases and 9 bases respectively, with 15 bases between them. The CDR3, as DNA: TGTGCCAGCAGCTTCCCCGGGAGGAATGGTTCACCCCTCCACTTT. Protein: CASSFPGRNGSPLHF.

This clone is labeled as medium-sized. The genes are TRBV5-5 and TRBJ2-7; TRBD1 matches 8 bases. Germline V gene sequence: CDR1 SGHKS, CDR2 YYEKEE (reference sequence). Losses at the gene ends were 0 bases for V and 5 bases for J; bases not matched to a gene: 4. The CDR3 has 14 amino acids. The CDR3 DNA is TGTGCCAGCAGCTTGGTGGGCAGGGGGCACGAGCAGTACTTC. Encoded protein: CASSLVGRGHEQYF. Combining the CDR3 with reference TRBV5-5 and TRBJ2-7 gives the whole variable domain DAGVTQSPTHLIKTRGQQVTLRCSPISGHKSVSWYQQVLGQGPQFIFQYYEKEERGRGNFPDRFSARQFPNYSSELNVNALLLGDSALYLCASSLVGRGHEQYFGPGTRLTVT.

The chain uses TRBV14 and TRBJ1-1, with 7 bases lining up with TRBD1. In germline, CDR1 is SGHDN, CDR2 FVKESK. The CDR3 sequence is 13 residues long. V lost 9 bases to trimming and J lost 3 bases; unmatched junction nucleotides: 7. The CDR3 coding sequence is TGTGCCAGTGCGGTGCAGGGGGACACTGAAGCTTTCTTT. As protein: CASAVQGDTEAFF.

The J gene is TRBJ2-2, the V gene TRBV6-5; D is possibly TRBD1 (6 bases). Germline V lookup: CDR1 MNHEY, CDR2 SVGAGI. There are 14 residues in the CDR3. Trimming stripped 4 bases from V and 2 bases from J, with 8 bases between. The CDR3 DNA is TGTGCCAGCAGTTGGACAGTTAACACCGGGGAGCTGTTTTTT. It specifies CASSWTVNTGELFF.

The chain is built from TRBV7-9 and TRBJ2-7, with D perhaps TRBD1 (6 bases). In germline, CDR1 is SEHNR, CDR2 FQNEAQ (reference sequence). This CDR3 has 14 residues. The V and J ends lost 2 bases and 2 bases respectively, with 10 bases between them. DNA of the CDR3: TGTGCCAGCAGCTTATTCGGACAGACCTACGAGCAGTACTTC. It specifies CASSLFGQTYEQYF.

As regards this clone: The sample has other DNA sequences that encode this CDR3 too. V and J are TRBV7-9 and TRBJ1-1, with unresolved D. Germline V gene sequence: CDR1 SEHNR, CDR2 FQNEAQ (reference sequence). Trimming took off 0 bases at V and 4 bases at J, with 12 bases between the two ends. The CDR3 sequence is 15 residues long. The CDR3, as DNA: TGTGCCAGCAGCTTAGCGTCCGCAGGAGGCACTGAAGCTTTCTTT. This translates into CASSLASAGGTEAFF.

The chain combines TRBV3-1 (or the pseudogene TRBV3-2) with TRBJ1-1, with a possible D match to TRBD1 (6 bases). Per the germline V gene, CDR1 is LGHDT and CDR2 is YNNKEL (reference sequence). The CDR3 contains 14 residues. Trimming took off 1 base at V and 4 bases at J, with 10 bases between the two ends. DNA of the CDR3: TGTGCCAGCAGCCAAGGGCAGGGGTTCACTGAAGCTTTCTTT. Amino acids: CASSQGQGFTEAFF.

This clone was observed once. This chain's CDR3 is CASSYGRFYGYTF. The CDR3 nucleotides are TGTGCCAGCAGTTACGGTCGGTTTTATGGCTACACCTTC. The chain uses TRBV28 and TRBJ1-2; no definite D call. The CDR3 spans 13 residues. The V gene lost 4 bases and the J gene lost 5 bases, with 11 bases spanning the gap. Germline CDR1 reads MDHEN; CDR2 reads SYDVKM.

The chain recombines TRBV10-2 with TRBJ1-4; a weak D match, TRBD1 (6 bases). Trimming stripped 9 bases from V and 0 bases from J, with 8 bases between. CDR1 is WSHSY and CDR2 is SAAADI in the germline V gene. This CDR3 has 13 residues. The CDR3 region is CASGTTTNEKLFF. In DNA, the CDR3 is TGCGCCAGTGGGACAACAACTAATGAAAAACTGTTTTTT.

The rearrangement joins TRBV27 to TRBJ2-3; a possible D gene is TRBD2 (6 bases). V lost 5 bases, J lost 5 bases, and 26 bases lay in between. The CDR3 length is 18 residues. From germline, CDR1 is MNHEY and CDR2 SMNVEV (reference sequence). The CDR3 is CASSPSGRGTAPRDTQYF. The CDR3 nucleotides are TGTGCCAGCAGTCCCTCCGGGAGAGGGACGGCCCCGAGAGATACGCAGTATTTT.

This chain uses TRBV30 with TRBJ1-5; D not resolved. Germline V gene data show CDR1 as GTSNPN and CDR2 as SVGIG (reference sequence). V gave up 2 bases and J gave up 4 bases, with 15 bases separating them. The CDR3 sequence is 15 residues long. The DNA of the CDR3 is TGTGCCTGGAGTCACCCGAGCAGCGTGAATCAGCCCCAGCATTTT. Residues: CAWSHPSSVNQPQHF.

The CDR3 DNA reads as TGCAGTTTCCGGGGGGGGGAAAAACTGTTTTTT. Translation: CSFRGGEKLFF. The rearrangement uses TRBV20-1 and TRBJ1-4; perhaps TRBD1 as D (5 bases). V lost 8 bases and J 8 bases, leaving 12 bases between the germline ends. Germline CDR1 DFQATT, CDR2 SNEGSKA (reference sequence). The CDR3 extends over 11 amino acids.

The chain employs TRBV6-5 and TRBJ2-3; TRBD2 agrees at 11 bases. This CDR3 is built from 14 residues. Unmatched junction bases numbered 7, after V lost 6 bases and J lost 8 bases. Per the germline V gene, CDR1 is MNHEY and CDR2 is SVGAGI. The CDR3 loop reads CASRPPTSGATQYF. The CDR3 DNA reads as TGTGCCAGCAGGCCGCCGACTAGCGGGGCTACGCAGTATTTT.

The chain is built from TRBV7-9 and TRBJ2-5, with TRBD2 matching over 9 bases. Unmatched junction bases numbered 8, after V lost 1 base and J lost 5 bases. The CDR3 has 16 amino acids. Germline assignment: CDR1 SEHNR and CDR2 FQNEAQ (reference sequence). The CDR3 region has the DNA TGTGCCAGCAGCTTAGGGGCGAGCGGGGGGCAGGAGACCCAGTACTTC. It is translated as CASSLGASGGQETQYF.

The chain uses TRBV9 and TRBJ2-3, with D perhaps matching TRBD1 (5 bases). Per germline, CDR1 SGDLS and CDR2 YYNGEE. Trimming removed 4 bases from V and 0 bases from J, with 12 bases in between. This CDR3 spans 15 amino acids. CDR3 sequence reads: CASSPLGLSTDTQYF. CDR3 sequence (DNA): TGTGCCAGCAGCCCCTTGGGGCTTAGCACAGATACGCAGTATTTT.

The chain has TRBV3-1 (or the pseudogene TRBV3-2) and TRBJ2-5, with D maybe TRBD2 (5 bases). Germline V gives CDR1 LGHDT, CDR2 YNNKEL (reference sequence). Trimming cost V 0 bases and J 4 bases, with 15 bases left between them. This CDR3 is 16 amino acids long. CDR3 in amino acids: CASSQDGASSPETQYF. For the CDR3, the DNA is TGTGCCAGCAGCCAAGATGGCGCTAGCTCCCCAGAGACCCAGTACTTC.

V gene TRBV6-2 or TRBV6-3 combines with J gene TRBJ2-7, with 8 bases matching TRBD1. Losses at the gene ends were 4 bases for V and 0 bases for J; bases not matched to a gene: 2. CDR1 is MNHEY, CDR2 SVGEGT, per germline. This CDR3 comprises 14 residues. The CDR3 region has the DNA TGTGCCAGCAGTTGGCAGGGGGCCTCCTACGAGCAGTACTTC. Encoded protein: CASSWQGASYEQYF.

The chain links TRBV9 to TRBJ2-3, with TRBD2 as a possible D gene (6 bases). Germline CDR1 SGDLS, CDR2 YYNGEE. The CDR3 consists of 17 residues. The germline V and J ends were trimmed by 4 bases and 0 bases, with 18 bases remaining between them. This CDR3 reads CASSSPEGGDSTDTQYF. CDR3 DNA: TGTGCCAGCAGCTCCCCAGAAGGCGGGGATAGCACAGATACGCAGTATTTT.

This chain uses TRBV7-8 with TRBJ1-5, with a weak D call TRBD1 (6 bases). Germline V gene sequence: CDR1 SGHVS, CDR2 FQNEAQ. The V and J ends lost 1 base and 5 bases respectively, with 15 bases between them. The CDR3 is 16 residues long. CDR3 in DNA: TGTGCCAGCAGCTTAGTAACACAGGGTCGATATCAGCCCCAGCATTTT. Encoded protein: CASSLVTQGRYQPQHF.

The rearrangement joins TRBV5-5 to TRBJ1-6; D not certain. There are 15 residues in the CDR3. V was shortened by 0 bases and J by 9 bases, with 13 bases between the two germline ends. Germline V lookup: CDR1 SGHKS, CDR2 YYEKEE (reference sequence). DNA for the CDR3: TGTGCCAGCAGCTTGGAGGTCAGGCCGAGTTCACCCCTCCACTTT. Amino acids: CASSLEVRPSSPLHF.

The chain carries TRBV6-6 and TRBJ1-6; 8 bases are a match to TRBD1. The CDR3 loop spans 15 amino acids. CDR1 is MNHNY and CDR2 is SVGAGI in the germline V gene (reference sequence). Trimming at V came to 5 bases and at J to 8 bases, leaving 8 bases not matched to a gene. As DNA, the CDR3 is TGTGCCAGCAGTCCGAGGGGGACAGGTGATTCACCCCTCCACTTT. It is translated as CASSPRGTGDSPLHF.

The CDR3 reads CASSDNRDRGPEAFF. As DNA, the CDR3 is TGTGCCAGCAGTGATAACCGGGACAGGGGGCCTGAAGCTTTCTTT. V and J are TRBV6-1 and TRBJ1-1, with 12 bases lining up with TRBD1. This CDR3 has 15 residues. The V gene's germline CDR1 is MNHNS and CDR2 SASEGT. The trim removed 3 bases at V and 6 bases at J, leaving 5 bases unmatched.